Listed here are 17 T cell receptor beta chains from one sample, sequenced in a study of human CD8 memory T cell subsets. TCR beta libraries were made by UMI-labeled 5' RACE. TCRdb reprocessed the 5' RACE reads and reports one entry per CDR3 protein, with no DNA. The sample is made up of 4,500 to 6,000 distinct CDR3 sequences, and the top ten hold roughly 20% of it. The sequencing input was CD8+ T cells from PBMCs. These receptors were obtained from a human donor in good health.

The chain has TRBV20-1 and TRBJ2-1. The CDR3 spans 12 residues. The germline CDR1 and CDR2 sequences are DFQATT and SNEGSKA (reference sequence). CDR3 in amino acids: CSARARSNEQFF.

The chain carries TRBV9 and TRBJ2-3. There are 13 residues in the CDR3. Germline V gene lookup returns CDR1 SGDLS and CDR2 YYNGEE. The CDR3 here is CASSAGFTDTQYF.

The gene calls are TRBV5-5 and TRBJ2-3. CDR1 and CDR2 from the germline V gene are SGHKS and YYEKEE (reference sequence). CDR3 size: 11 residues. This chain's CDR3 is CASSYTDTQYF.

The chain joins TRBV29-1 to TRBJ1-1. There are 11 residues in the CDR3. The germline V gene has CDR1 SQVTM and CDR2 ANQGSEA. CDR3 sequence reads: CSVEKGPSNFF.

This clonotype is labeled medium-sized based on frequency. The V and J genes are TRBV7-2 and TRBJ1-2. CDR3 length: 15 residues. Germline V gives CDR1 SGHTA, CDR2 FQGNSA. The chain's CDR3 is CASSSRAYNPYGYTF.

The chain joins TRBV10-3 to TRBJ1-2. The CDR3 sequence is 12 residues long. Germline CDR1 is ENHRY and CDR2 is SYGVKD. The CDR3 spells CAISEGGYGYTF.

CDR3: CASSLTGYTGELFF. V usage is TRBV6-2 or TRBV6-3 and J usage is TRBJ2-2; there is no DNA to check the TCRdb D call of TRBD1. This CDR3 spans 14 amino acids. Germline-derived CDR1 and CDR2 are MNHEY and SVGEGT.

The chain recombines TRBV28 with TRBJ1-3; TCRdb outputs TRBD1, but without DNA this stays unchecked. The CDR3 loop spans 16 amino acids. Germline V lookup: CDR1 MDHEN, CDR2 SYDVKM. The CDR3 protein is CASSLAPPTSGNTIYF. The entire variable domain, with the rest obtained from reference TRBV28 and TRBJ1-3, is as follows: DVKVTQSSRYLVKRTGEKVFLECVQDMDHENMFWYRQDPGLGLRLIYFSYDVKMKEKGDIPEGYSVSREKKERFSLILESASTNQTSMYLCASSLAPPTSGNTIYFGEGSWLTVV.

This clonotype is identified as medium-sized from frequency. The rearrangement uses TRBV28 and TRBJ2-7. Looked up from germline, CDR1 is MDHEN and CDR2 is SYDVKM. This CDR3 region has 13 residues. The CDR3 region is CASRTGSSYEQYF.

Judged by frequency, this clonotype is large. The genes are TRBV29-1 and TRBJ1-2; TCRdb's D gene call, TRBD1, goes unchecked for lack of DNA. Germline V lookup: CDR1 SQVTM, CDR2 ANQGSEA. The length of the CDR3 is 16 residues. The CDR3 is CSVVGTLRGANYGYTF.

V and J are TRBV27 and TRBJ2-7; TCRdb lists TRBD2, though no DNA is available to test this call. The CDR3 extends over 13 amino acids. Germline assignment: CDR1 MNHEY and CDR2 SMNVEV (reference sequence). The CDR3 spells CASSLGLGYEQYF.

The CDR3 sequence is CASSLSEKLFF. The chain recombines TRBV7-9 with TRBJ1-4. Germline lookup yields CDR1 SEHNR and CDR2 FQNEAQ (reference sequence). The CDR3 spans 11 residues. Using reference TRBV7-9 and TRBJ1-4 for the parts outside the CDR3, the full variable domain is DTGVSQNPRHKITKRGQNVTFRCDPISEHNRLYWYRQTLGQGPEFLTYFQNEAQLEKSRLLSDRFSAERPKGSFSTLEIQRTEQGDSAMYLCASSLSEKLFFGSGTQLSVL.

This sequence joins TRBV4-3 and TRBJ2-1. CDR1 and CDR2 (germline): LGHNA, YSLEER. The CDR3 consists of 13 residues. The CDR3 sequence: CASSQDWGYEQFF.

The chain employs TRBV28 and TRBJ2-3; TCRdb proposes TRBD2, but this gene call is untestable without DNA. The CDR3 has 15 amino acids. In germline, CDR1 is MDHEN, CDR2 SYDVKM. The CDR3 sequence: CASSFGSGSTDTQYF.

The chain is built from TRBV7-9 and TRBJ2-3; the D call of TRBD2 rests on TCRdb alone, since no DNA is present to check it. The CDR3 is 13 residues long. CDR1 SEHNR and CDR2 FQNEAQ come from the germline V gene (reference sequence). Here the CDR3 reads CASSPRGGGTQYF.

The chain uses TRBV19 and TRBJ2-1; TCRdb designates TRBD2, a call that cannot be tested without DNA. CDR1 and CDR2 (germline): LNHDA, SQIVND (reference sequence). There are 16 residues in the CDR3. CDR3 sequence reads: CASTMGLAGGYNEQFF.

By frequency, this clonotype registers medium-sized. This chain uses TRBV4-2 with TRBJ1-2; the TCRdb call, TRBD1, lacks DNA for checking. The CDR3 sequence is 14 residues long. The germline V gene encodes CDR1 LGHNA and CDR2 YNFKEQ. The CDR3 spells CASSQLDSNYGYTF.